Sequencing of this TCR beta chain was carried out in a study of T-cell memory formation after mild COVID-19. TCRdb redid the calling of the 5' RACE reads with MiXCR, one entry per CDR3 protein. The table includes hundreds of thousands of distinct CDR3 sequences, about a sixth detected once. This clonotype occurred a few times. Its antigen remains unidentified. General study results and limits: Pre-infection memory harbored some responding clones, suggesting cross-reactive memory joined. Mainly CM and EM harbored the contracting CD4+ clones; mainly EMRA harbored the CD8+ ones.

The sample taken for sequencing was PBMCs or a T cell subset sorted from them (not recorded which). The sequence derives from a man between 18 and 29 years old who had mild COVID-19 (a few samples of this study predate the infection). Cell type and time point are not known.

DNA of the CDR3: TGCAGTGCTAGACTCGGGGCAGGGGGTCAGCCCCAGCATTTT. It specifies CSARLGAGGQPQHF. The V and J genes are TRBV20-1 and TRBJ1-5; 7 bases agree with TRBD1. Germline loops: CDR1 DFQATT, CDR2 SNEGSKA (reference sequence). Unmatched junction bases numbered 7, after V lost 2 bases and J lost 6 bases. The length of the CDR3 is 14 residues.